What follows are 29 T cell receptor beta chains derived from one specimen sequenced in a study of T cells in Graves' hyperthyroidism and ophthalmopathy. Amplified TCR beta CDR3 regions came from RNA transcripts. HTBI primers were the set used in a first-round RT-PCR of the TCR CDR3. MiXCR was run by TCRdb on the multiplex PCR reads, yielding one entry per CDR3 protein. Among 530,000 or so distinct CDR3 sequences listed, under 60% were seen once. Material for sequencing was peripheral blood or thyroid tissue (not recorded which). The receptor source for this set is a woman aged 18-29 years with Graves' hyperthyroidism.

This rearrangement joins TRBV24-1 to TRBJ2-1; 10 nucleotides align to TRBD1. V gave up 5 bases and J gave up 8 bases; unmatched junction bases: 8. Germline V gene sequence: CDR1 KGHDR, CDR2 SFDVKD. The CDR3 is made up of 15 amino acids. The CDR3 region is CATSGGTGAPDEQFF. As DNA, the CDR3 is TGTGCCACCAGTGGGGGGACAGGGGCGCCAGATGAGCAGTTCTTC.

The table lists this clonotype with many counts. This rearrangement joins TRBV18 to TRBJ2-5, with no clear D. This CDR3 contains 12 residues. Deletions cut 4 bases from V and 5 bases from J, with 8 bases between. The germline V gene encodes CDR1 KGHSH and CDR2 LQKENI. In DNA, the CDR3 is TGTGCCAGCTCACTCAGTATGGAGACCCAGTACTTC. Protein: CASSLSMETQYF.

The CDR3 sequence is CATWMSTDEKLFF. Here the CDR3 DNA reads TGTGCCACGTGGATGAGCACAGATGAAAAACTGTTTTTT. V usage is TRBV7-3 and J usage is TRBJ1-4; no definite D call. V was clipped by 10 bases and J by 6 bases, with 15 bases between them. The CDR3 extends over 13 amino acids. Germline loops: CDR1 SGHTA, CDR2 FQGTGA.

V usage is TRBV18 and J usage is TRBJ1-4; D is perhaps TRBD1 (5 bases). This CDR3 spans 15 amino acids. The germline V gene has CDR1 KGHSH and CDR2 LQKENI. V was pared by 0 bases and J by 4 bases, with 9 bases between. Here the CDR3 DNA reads TGTGCCAGCTCACCACCGGCACAGGTTAATGAAAAACTGTTTTTT. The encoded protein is CASSPPAQVNEKLFF.

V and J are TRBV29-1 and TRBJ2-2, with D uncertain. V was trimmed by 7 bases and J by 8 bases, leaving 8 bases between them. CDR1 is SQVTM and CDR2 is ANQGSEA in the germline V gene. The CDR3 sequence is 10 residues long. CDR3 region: CSALTGELFF. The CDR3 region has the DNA TGCAGCGCCTTGACAGGGGAGCTGTTTTTT.

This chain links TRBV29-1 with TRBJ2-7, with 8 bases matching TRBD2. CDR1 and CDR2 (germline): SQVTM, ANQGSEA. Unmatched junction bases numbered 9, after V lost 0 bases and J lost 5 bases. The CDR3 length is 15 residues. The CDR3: CSVEDGSAGGNEQYF. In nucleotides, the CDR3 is TGCAGCGTTGAAGATGGGAGCGCGGGAGGTAACGAGCAGTACTTC.

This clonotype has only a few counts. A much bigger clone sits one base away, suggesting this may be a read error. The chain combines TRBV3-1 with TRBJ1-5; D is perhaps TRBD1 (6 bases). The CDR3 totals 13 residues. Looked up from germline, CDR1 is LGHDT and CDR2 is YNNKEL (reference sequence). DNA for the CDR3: TGTGCCAGCAGCCCCGCGGGGGGGCAGCCCCGGCATTTT. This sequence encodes CASSPAGGQPRHF.

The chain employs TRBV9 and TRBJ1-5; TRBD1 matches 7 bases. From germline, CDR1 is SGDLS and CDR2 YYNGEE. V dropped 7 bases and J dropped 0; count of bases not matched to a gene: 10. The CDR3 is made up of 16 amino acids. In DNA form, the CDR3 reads TGTGCCAGCTCACCAGGGGGGCCGGCTAGCAATCAGCCCCAGCATTTT. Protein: CASSPGGPASNQPQHF.

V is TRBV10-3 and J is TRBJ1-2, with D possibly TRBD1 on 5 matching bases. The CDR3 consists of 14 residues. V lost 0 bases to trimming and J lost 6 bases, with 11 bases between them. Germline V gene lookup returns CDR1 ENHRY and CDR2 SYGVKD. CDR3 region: CAISESSGRDGYTF. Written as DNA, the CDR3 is TGTGCCATCAGTGAGTCGTCGGGGCGGGATGGCTACACCTTC.

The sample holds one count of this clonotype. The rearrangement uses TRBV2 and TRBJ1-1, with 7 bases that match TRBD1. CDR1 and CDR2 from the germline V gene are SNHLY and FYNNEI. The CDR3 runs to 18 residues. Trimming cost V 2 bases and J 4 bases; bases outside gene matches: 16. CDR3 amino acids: CASSEKTGTVNVGTEAFF. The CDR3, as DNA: TGTGCCAGCAGTGAAAAGACAGGGACGGTGAATGTGGGCACTGAAGCTTTCTTT.

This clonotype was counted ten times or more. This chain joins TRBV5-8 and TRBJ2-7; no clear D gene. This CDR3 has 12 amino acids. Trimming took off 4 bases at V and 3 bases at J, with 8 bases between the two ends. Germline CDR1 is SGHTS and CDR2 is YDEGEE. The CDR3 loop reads CASSEMFYEQYF. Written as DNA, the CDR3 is TGTGCCAGCAGCGAAATGTTCTACGAGCAGTACTTC.

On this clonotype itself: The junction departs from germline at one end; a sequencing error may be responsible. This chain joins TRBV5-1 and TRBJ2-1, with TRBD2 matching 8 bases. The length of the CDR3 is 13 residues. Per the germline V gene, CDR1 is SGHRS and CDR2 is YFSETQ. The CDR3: CASSLISGTEQFF. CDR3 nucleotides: TGTGCCAGCAGCTTGATTAGCGGGACCGAGCAGTTCTTC. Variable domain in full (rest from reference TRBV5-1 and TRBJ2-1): KAGVTQTPRYLIKTRGQQVTLSCSPISGHRSVSWYQQTPGQGLQFLFEYFSETQRNKGNFPGRFSGRQFSNSRSEMNVSTLELGDSALYLCASSLISGTEQFFGPGTRLTVL.

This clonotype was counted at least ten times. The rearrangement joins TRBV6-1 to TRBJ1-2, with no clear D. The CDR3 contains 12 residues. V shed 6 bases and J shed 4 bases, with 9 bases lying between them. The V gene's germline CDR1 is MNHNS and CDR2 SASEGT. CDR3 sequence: CASSARGYGYTF. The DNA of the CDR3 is TGTGCCAGCAGCGCCCGGGGCTATGGCTACACCTTC.

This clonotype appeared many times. The CDR3 loop is CASKGQGPTYEQYF. CDR3 DNA sequence: TGTGCCAGCAAAGGACAGGGACCGACCTACGAGCAGTACTTC. J is TRBJ2-7 and V is TRBV6-6; TRBD1 matches 8 bases. Germline V lookup: CDR1 MNHNY, CDR2 SVGAGI (reference sequence). This CDR3 is 14 amino acids long. The junction had 7 bases not matched to a gene; V was cut back by 7 bases and J by 2 bases.

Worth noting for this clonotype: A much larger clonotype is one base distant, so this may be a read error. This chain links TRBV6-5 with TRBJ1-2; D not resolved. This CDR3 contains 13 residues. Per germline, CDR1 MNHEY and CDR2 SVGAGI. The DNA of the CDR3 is TGTGCCAGAAGTTTCCTAGGGTCCTATGGCTACACCTTC. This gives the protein CARSFLGSYGYTF.

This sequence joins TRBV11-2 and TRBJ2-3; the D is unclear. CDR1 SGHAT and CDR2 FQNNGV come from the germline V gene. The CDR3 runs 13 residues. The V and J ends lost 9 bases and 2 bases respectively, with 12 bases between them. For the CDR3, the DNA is TGTGCCAGTCAACGCGCCTACACAGATACGCAGTATTTT. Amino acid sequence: CASQRAYTDTQYF.

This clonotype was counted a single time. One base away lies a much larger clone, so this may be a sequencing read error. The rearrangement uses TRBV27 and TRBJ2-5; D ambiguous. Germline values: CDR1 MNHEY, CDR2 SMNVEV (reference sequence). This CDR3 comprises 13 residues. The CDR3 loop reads CACSFRRRETQYF. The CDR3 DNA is TGTGCCTGCAGTTTCAGGCGACGGGAGACCCAGTACTTC.

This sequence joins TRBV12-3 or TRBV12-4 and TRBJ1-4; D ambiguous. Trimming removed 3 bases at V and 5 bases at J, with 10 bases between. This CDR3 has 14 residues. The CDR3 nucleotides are TGTGCCAGCAGTTTTCGGGCAGAGAATGAAAAACTGTTTTTT. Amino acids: CASSFRAENEKLFF.

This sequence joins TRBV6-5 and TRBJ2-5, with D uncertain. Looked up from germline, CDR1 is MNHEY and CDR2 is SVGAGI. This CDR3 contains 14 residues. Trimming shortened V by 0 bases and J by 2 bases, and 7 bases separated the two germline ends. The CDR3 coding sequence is TGTGCCAGCAGTTACTCTGGCAGACAAGAGACCCAGTACTTC. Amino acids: CASSYSGRQETQYF.

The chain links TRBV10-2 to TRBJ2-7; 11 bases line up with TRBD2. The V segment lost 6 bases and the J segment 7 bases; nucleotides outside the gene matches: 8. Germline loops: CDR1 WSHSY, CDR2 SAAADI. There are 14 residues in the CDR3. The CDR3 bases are TGCGCCAGCAGAACCCTAGCGGGAGGTAATGAGCAGTACTTC. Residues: CASRTLAGGNEQYF.

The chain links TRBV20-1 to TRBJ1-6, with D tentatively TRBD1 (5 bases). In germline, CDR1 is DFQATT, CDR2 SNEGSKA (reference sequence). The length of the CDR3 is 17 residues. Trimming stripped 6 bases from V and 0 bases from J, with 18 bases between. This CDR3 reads CSAGGPTASSYNSPLHF. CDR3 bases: TGCAGTGCGGGCGGACCGACAGCGAGCTCCTATAATTCACCCCTCCACTTT.

Here the CDR3 reads CASSAGLGAFF. For the CDR3, the DNA is TGCGCCAGCAGCGCCGGATTAGGAGCTTTCTTT. The gene calls are TRBV5-1 and TRBJ1-1; no firm D call. Germline-derived CDR1 and CDR2 are SGHRS and YFSETQ. CDR3 length equals 11 residues. Between the trimmed V and J ends, which lost 4 bases and 10 bases, there was a span of 11 bases.

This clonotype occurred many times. Here the CDR3 DNA reads TGCAGCGTTGAAGTTCAGAAAGCGGGGCAGCCTAACTATGGCTACACCTTC. Protein: CSVEVQKAGQPNYGYTF. This chain connects TRBV29-1 to TRBJ1-2; D is perhaps TRBD1 (5 bases). V was trimmed by 1 base and J by 0 bases, leaving 18 bases between them. The CDR3 length is 17 residues. CDR1 and CDR2 from the germline V gene are SQVTM and ANQGSEA. The variable domain in full, completed from reference TRBV29-1 and TRBJ1-2, reads SAVISQKPSRDICQRGTSLTIQCQVDSQVTMMFWYRQQPGQSLTLIATANQGSEATYESGFVIDKFPISRPNLTFSTLTVSNMSPEDSSIYLCSVEVQKAGQPNYGYTFGSGTRLTVV.

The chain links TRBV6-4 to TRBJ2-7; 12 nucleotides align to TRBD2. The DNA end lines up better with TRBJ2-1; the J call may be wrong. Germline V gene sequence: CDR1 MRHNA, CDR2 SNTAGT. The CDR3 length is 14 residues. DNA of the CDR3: TGTGCCAGCAGTGTGACTAGCGGGAGAGATGAGCAGTTCTTC. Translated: CASSVTSGRDEQFF.

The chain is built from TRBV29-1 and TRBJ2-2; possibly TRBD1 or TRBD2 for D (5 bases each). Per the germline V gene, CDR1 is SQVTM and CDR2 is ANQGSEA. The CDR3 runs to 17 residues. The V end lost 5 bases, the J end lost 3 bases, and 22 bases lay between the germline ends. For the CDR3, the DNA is TGCAGCGTTACCTCAGGGCGGAGGTATGGCTACACCGGGGAGCTGTTTTTT. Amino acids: CSVTSGRRYGYTGELFF.

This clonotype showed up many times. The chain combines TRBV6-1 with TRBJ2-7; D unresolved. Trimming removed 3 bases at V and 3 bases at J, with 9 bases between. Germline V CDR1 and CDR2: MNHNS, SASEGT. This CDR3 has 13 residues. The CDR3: CASSDNQDYEQYF. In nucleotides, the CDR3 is TGTGCCAGCAGTGATAATCAGGACTACGAGCAGTACTTC.

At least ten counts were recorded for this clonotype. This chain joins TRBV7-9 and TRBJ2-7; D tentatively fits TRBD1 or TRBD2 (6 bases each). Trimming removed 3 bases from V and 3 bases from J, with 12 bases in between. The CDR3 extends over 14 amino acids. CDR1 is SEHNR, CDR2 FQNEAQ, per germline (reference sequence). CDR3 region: CASSLAGEVYEQYF. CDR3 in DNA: TGTGCCAGCAGCTTGGCAGGGGAGGTCTACGAGCAGTACTTC. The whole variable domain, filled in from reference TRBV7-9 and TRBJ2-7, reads DTGVSQNPRHKITKRGQNVTFRCDPISEHNRLYWYRQTLGQGPEFLTYFQNEAQLEKSRLLSDRFSAERPKGSFSTLEIQRTEQGDSAMYLCASSLAGEVYEQYFGPGTRLTVT.

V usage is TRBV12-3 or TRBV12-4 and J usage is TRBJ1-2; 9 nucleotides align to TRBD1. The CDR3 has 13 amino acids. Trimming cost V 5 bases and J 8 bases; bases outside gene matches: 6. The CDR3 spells CASSTGQGWGYTF. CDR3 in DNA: TGTGCCAGCAGTACCGGACAGGGGTGGGGCTACACCTTC.

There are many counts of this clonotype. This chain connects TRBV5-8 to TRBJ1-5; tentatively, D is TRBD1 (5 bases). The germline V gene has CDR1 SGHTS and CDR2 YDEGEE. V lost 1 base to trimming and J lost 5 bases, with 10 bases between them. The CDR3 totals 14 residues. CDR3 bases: TGTGCCAGCAGCTTGCTAGGGGCGGATCAGCCCCAGCATTTT. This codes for CASSLLGADQPQHF.